This is a list of T cell receptor beta chains from one sample in a study of cytomegalovirus exposure and HLA in healthy donors. Clones were sequenced by immunoSEQ multiplex PCR, and TCRdb holds only the in-frame ones, with some missing. The table has 110,000 or so clones, around 73% seen once; the top ten hold 1% to 1.5%. The source material was PBMCs. Every receptor here comes from a man aged 25-40 years in good health and CMV-seronegative. The CDR3 runs from the conserved cysteine through the conserved F or W. A D gene is named only where the DNA matches it firmly. Size is stated for part of the rows, as once, few or many counts, or as a class when the clone is expanded.

>TRBJ2-3|TRBV4-1|NA|TRBD2
CASSPGLAALSSQYF
TGCGCCAGCAGCCCCGGACTAGCGGCTCTCTCATCGCAGTATTTT
>TRBJ2-2|TRBV7-2|NA|TRBD2
CASSLGRTSAGELFF
TGTGCCAGCAGCTTAGGGCGGACTAGCGCCGGGGAGCTGTTTTTT
>TRBJ2-5|TRBV5-1|NA|TRBD1
CASITGGRGRGETQYF
TGCGCCAGCATCACAGGGGGCAGGGGTCGCGGGGAGACCCAGTACTTC
>TRBJ1-1|TRBV5-1|NA|NA
CASSVGREAFF
TGCGCCAGCAGCGTTGGTAGAGAAGCTTTCTTT
>TRBJ1-5|TRBV25-1|few|NA
CATTSEAGAQHF
TGTGCCACTACCTCAGAGGCCGGAGCCCAGCATTTT
>TRBJ2-3|TRBV5-4|NA|NA
CASSRSVAGTDTQYF
TGTGCCAGCAGCCGTTCGGTAGCTGGCACAGATACGCAGTATTTT
>TRBJ1-2|TRBV19|once|NA
CASTSGKGDYGYTF
NA
>TRBJ2-7|TRBV27|NA|TRBD2
CASSTLSGGRSYEQYF
TGTGCCAGCAGTACGCTTAGCGGGGGGCGATCCTACGAGCAGTACTTC
>TRBJ2-7|TRBV14|NA|TRBD2
CASSQVFPGGLSYEQYF
TGTGCCAGCAGCCAAGTCTTCCCGGGAGGTCTCTCCTACGAGCAGTACTTC
>TRBJ2-6|TRBV7-2|NA|NA
CASSARFSGANVLTF
TGTGCCAGCAGCGCGAGGTTCTCTGGGGCCAACGTCCTGACTTTC
>TRBJ1-2|TRBV4-1|NA|NA
CASSQPGTASGYTF
TGCGCCAGCAGCCAACCCGGGACTGCCTCTGGCTACACCTTC
>TRBJ2-7|TRBV28|NA|NA
CASSLTVTYEQYF
TGTGCCAGCAGTTTAACAGTAACCTACGAGCAGTACTTC
>TRBJ2-7|TRBV5-4|once|TRBD2
CASSFSGRGEQYF
TGTGCCAGCAGCTTTAGCGGGAGAGGCGAGCAGTACTTC
>TRBJ1-5|TRBV30|NA|NA
CAWTGQSLSEPQHF
TGTGCCTGGACGGGACAATCCCTCTCAGAGCCCCAGCATTTT
>TRBJ1-5|TRBV11-3|NA|TRBD1
CASSLGARGRGWGYQPQHF
TGTGCCAGCAGCTTAGGAGCGAGGGGGCGCGGATGGGGTTATCAGCCCCAGCATTTT
>TRBJ2-1|TRBV5-4|NA|TRBD2
CASSSFSGTEQFF
TGTGCCAGCAGCTCTTTTAGCGGGACTGAGCAGTTCTTC
>TRBJ1-4|TRBV19|NA|NA
CASSIGLVTNEKLFF
TGTGCCAGTAGTATCGGTTTGGTAACCAATGAAAAACTGTTTTTT
>TRBJ2-7|TRBV4-1|once|NA
CASSQDFGGGPVYEQYF
TGCGCCAGCAGCCAAGATTTTGGCGGGGGCCCCGTGTACGAGCAGTACTTC
>TRBJ1-3|TRBV11-2|NA|NA
CASSLAPGGSGNTIYF
TGTGCCAGCAGCCTAGCTCCCGGGGGCTCTGGAAACACCATATATTTT
>TRBJ2-7|TRBV21-1|NA|NA
CASSKPRGSSYEQYF
TGTGCCAGCAGCAAACCCAGGGGAAGCTCCTACGAGCAGTACTTC
>TRBJ2-7|TRBV29-1|NA|TRBD1
CSAGDRGHYEQYF
TGCAGCGCTGGGGACAGGGGGCACTACGAGCAGTACTTC
>TRBJ1-2|TRBV19|NA|NA
CASSGRSYGYTF
TGTGCCAGTAGTGGGAGGAGCTATGGCTACACCTTC
>TRBJ2-7|TRBV29-1|NA|TRBD2
CSVGTSGGAGQYF
TGCAGCGTTGGGACTAGCGGGGGGGCTGGGCAGTACTTC
>TRBJ1-5|TRBV25-1|NA|NA
CASSRGGRNQPQHF
TGTGCCAGCAGTAGAGGCGGGAGGAATCAGCCCCAGCATTTT
>TRBJ1-3|TRBV28|NA|TRBD1
CASSLTGNINTIYF
TGTGCCAGCAGTTTGACAGGGAACATCAACACCATATATTTT
>TRBJ2-3|TRBV5-4|NA|TRBD2
CASSFRGGRTDTQYF
TGTGCCAGCAGCTTTCGGGGGGGGCGCACAGATACGCAGTATTTT
>TRBJ1-5|TRBV30|NA|NA
CAWLQGQGTIDQPQHF
TGTGCCTGGCTCCAGGGCCAGGGAACGATCGATCAGCCCCAGCATTTT
>TRBJ2-4|TRBV28|NA|NA
CASSPQTGGGKNIQYF
TGTGCCAGCAGTCCCCAGACAGGCGGGGGCAAAAACATTCAGTACTTC
>TRBJ2-1|TRBV7-8|NA|TRBD2
CASSLQGLAGYNEQFF
TGTGCCAGCAGCTTACAGGGACTAGCGGGGTACAATGAGCAGTTCTTC
>TRBJ1-4|TRBV29-1|once|TRBD1
CSVEEGGTAGEKLFF
TGCAGCGTTGAAGAAGGGGGGACAGCGGGTGAAAAACTGTTTTTT
>TRBJ1-3|TRBV7-9|NA|TRBD1
CASSKRGTGLSGNTIYF
TGTGCCAGCAGCAAAAGAGGGACAGGCCTCTCTGGAAACACCATATATTTT
>TRBJ2-7|TRBV10-2|NA|NA
CASSETADSYEQYF
TGCGCCAGCAGTGAGACAGCAGACTCCTACGAGCAGTACTTC
>TRBJ2-5|TRBV5-4|NA|TRBD2
CASSFVAGGGQETQYF
TGTGCCAGCAGCTTTGTTGCGGGGGGAGGGCAAGAGACCCAGTACTTC
>TRBJ2-1|TRBV11-3|NA|TRBD2
CASSLVGGPGNEQFF
TGTGCCAGCAGCTTAGTGGGAGGGCCGGGGAATGAGCAGTTCTTC
>TRBJ2-7|TRBV7-9|NA|TRBD2
CASSFSAVWSGTYEQYF
TGTGCCAGCAGCTTTTCCGCAGTTTGGAGCGGGACCTACGAGCAGTACTTC
>TRBJ2-7|TRBV28|NA|NA
CASRDAGAREQYF
TGTGCCAGCAGAGATGCAGGGGCCCGGGAGCAGTACTTC
>TRBJ2-7|TRBV30|NA|TRBD1
CACVIGTGGNYEQYF
TGTGCCTGCGTGATCGGGACAGGGGGAAACTACGAGCAGTACTTC
>TRBJ1-3|TRBV9|NA|NA
CASSSRTDSGNTIYF
TGTGCCAGCAGCTCCCGGACAGACTCTGGAAACACCATATATTTT
>TRBJ1-3|TRBV7-9|NA|NA
CASGERGNTIYF
TGTGCCAGCGGTGAGAGGGGAAACACCATATATTTT
>TRBJ2-7|TRBV11-2|NA|NA
CASSPGGANTYEQYF
TGTGCCAGCAGCCCCGGCGGAGCTAACACCTACGAGCAGTACTTC
>TRBJ1-1|TRBV4-1|NA|NA
CASSQDLGQNTEAFF
TGCGCCAGCAGCCAAGATTTGGGACAGAACACTGAAGCTTTCTTT
>TRBJ1-3|TRBV19|NA|TRBD1
CATRSTTGNSGNTIYF
TGTGCCACCCGAAGTACGACAGGGAACTCTGGAAACACCATATATTTT
>TRBJ2-2|TRBV4-3|few|NA
CASSQIGFLKSGELFF
TGCGCCAGCAGCCAGATCGGTTTCCTTAAGAGCGGGGAGCTGTTTTTT
>TRBJ2-7|TRBV28|NA|TRBD1
CASSGRDRVYEQYF
TGTGCCAGCAGTGGCCGGGACAGGGTCTACGAGCAGTACTTC